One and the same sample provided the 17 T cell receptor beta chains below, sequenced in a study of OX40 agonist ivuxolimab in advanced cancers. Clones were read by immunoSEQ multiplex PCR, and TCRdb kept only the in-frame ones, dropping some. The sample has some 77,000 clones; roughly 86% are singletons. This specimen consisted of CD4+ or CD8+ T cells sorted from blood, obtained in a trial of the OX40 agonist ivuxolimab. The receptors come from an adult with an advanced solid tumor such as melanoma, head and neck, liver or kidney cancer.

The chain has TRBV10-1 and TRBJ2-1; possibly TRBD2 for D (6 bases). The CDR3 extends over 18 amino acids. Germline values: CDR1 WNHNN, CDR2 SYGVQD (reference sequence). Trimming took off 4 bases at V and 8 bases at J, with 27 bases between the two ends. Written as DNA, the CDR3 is TGCGCCAGCAGTGCATCTATAATAGCGGTAATGTTTGGGTATGAGCAGTTCTTC. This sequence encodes CASSASIIAVMFGYEQFF.

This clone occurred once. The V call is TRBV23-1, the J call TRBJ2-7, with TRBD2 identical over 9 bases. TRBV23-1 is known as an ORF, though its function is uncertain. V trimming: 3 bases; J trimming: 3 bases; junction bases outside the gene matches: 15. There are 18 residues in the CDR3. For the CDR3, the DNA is TGCGCCAGCAGTCACCGCTTCATTTGGCGGGAGGGTTTCTACGAGCAGTACTTC. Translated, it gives CASSHRFIWREGFYEQYF.

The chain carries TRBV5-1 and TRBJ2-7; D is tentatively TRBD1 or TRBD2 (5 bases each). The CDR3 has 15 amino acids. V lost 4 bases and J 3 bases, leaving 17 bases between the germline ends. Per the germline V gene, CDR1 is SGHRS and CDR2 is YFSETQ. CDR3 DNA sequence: TGCGCCAGCAGCGCCGGGACCTCTAAAGGCTACGAGCAGTACTTC. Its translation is CASSAGTSKGYEQYF.

The CDR3 DNA reads TGCGCCAGCAGCTCCGGGACATTTTCCACTGAAGCTTTCTTT. Translating it yields CASSSGTFSTEAFF. V usage is TRBV5-1 and J usage is TRBJ1-1; TRBD1 is a possible D gene (6 bases). The CDR3 has 14 amino acids. V was pared by 3 bases and J by 4 bases, with 13 bases between. The germline gives CDR1 SGHRS, CDR2 YFSETQ. Supplemented by reference TRBV5-1 and TRBJ1-1, the full variable domain reads KAGVTQTPRYLIKTRGQQVTLSCSPISGHRSVSWYQQTPGQGLQFLFEYFSETQRNKGNFPGRFSGRQFSNSRSEMNVSTLELGDSALYLCASSSGTFSTEAFFGQGTRLTVV.

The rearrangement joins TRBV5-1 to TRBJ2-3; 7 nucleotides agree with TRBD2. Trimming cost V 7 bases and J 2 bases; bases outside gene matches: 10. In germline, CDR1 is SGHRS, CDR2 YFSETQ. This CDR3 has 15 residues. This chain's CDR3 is CASFKQAGTTDTQYF. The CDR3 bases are TGCGCCAGCTTCAAACAAGCGGGGACCACAGATACGCAGTATTTT.

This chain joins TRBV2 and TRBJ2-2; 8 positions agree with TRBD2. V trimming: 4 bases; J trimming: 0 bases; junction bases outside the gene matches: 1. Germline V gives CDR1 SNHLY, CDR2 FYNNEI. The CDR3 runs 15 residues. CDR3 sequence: CASSVGLANTGELFF. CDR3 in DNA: TGTGCCAGCAGTGTGGGACTAGCGAACACCGGGGAGCTGTTTTTT.

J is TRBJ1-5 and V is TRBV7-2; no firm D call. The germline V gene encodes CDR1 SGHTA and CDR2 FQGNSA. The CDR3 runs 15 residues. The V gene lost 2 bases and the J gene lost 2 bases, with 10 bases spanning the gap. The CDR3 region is CASSLWVFGNQPQHF. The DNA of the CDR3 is TGTGCCAGCAGCTTATGGGTCTTTGGCAATCAGCCCCAGCATTTT.

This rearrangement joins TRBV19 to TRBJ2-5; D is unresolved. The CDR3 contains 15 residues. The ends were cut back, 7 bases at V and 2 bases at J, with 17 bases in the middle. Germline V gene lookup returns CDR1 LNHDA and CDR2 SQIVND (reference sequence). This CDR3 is CASTRSLNRQETQYF. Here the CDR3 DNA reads TGTGCCAGTACCCGATCCTTAAACCGACAAGAGACCCAGTACTTC.

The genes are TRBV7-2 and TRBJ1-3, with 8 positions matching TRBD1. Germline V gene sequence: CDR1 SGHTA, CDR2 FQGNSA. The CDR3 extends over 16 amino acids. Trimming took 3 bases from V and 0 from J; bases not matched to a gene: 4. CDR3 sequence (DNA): TGTGCCAGCAGCTTCCGCACAGGGGGCTCTGGAAACACCATATATTTT. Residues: CASSFRTGGSGNTIYF.

CDR3 amino acids: CASSLAFDGYTF. CDR3 DNA sequence: TGCGCCAGCAGCTTGGCCTTCGATGGCTACACCTTC. The chain combines TRBV5-1 with TRBJ1-2, with no clear D. The germline V and J ends were trimmed by 0 bases and 6 bases, with 6 bases remaining between them. The CDR3 spans 12 residues. Germline CDR1 SGHRS, CDR2 YFSETQ.

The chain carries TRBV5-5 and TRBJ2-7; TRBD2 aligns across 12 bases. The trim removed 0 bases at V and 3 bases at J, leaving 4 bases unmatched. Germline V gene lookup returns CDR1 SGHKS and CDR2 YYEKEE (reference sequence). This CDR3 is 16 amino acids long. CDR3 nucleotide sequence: TGTGCCAGCAGCTTGGGGACTAGCGGGAAAAACTACGAGCAGTACTTC. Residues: CASSLGTSGKNYEQYF.

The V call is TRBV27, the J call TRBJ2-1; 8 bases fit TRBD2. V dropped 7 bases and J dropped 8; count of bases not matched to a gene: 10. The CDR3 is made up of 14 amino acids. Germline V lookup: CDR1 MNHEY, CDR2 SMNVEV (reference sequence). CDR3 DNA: TGTGCCAGCACTTCCGGGACTAGGCAGGATGAGCAGTTCTTC. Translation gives CASTSGTRQDEQFF.

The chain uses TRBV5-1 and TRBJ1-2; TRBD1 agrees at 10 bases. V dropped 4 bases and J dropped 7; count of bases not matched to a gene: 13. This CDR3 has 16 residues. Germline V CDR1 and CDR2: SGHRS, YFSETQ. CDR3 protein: CASSLGTGAALGGYTF. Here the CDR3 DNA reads TGCGCCAGCAGCCTCGGGACAGGGGCGGCCTTAGGTGGCTACACCTTC. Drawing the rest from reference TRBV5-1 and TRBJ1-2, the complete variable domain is KAGVTQTPRYLIKTRGQQVTLSCSPISGHRSVSWYQQTPGQGLQFLFEYFSETQRNKGNFPGRFSGRQFSNSRSEMNVSTLELGDSALYLCASSLGTGAALGGYTFGSGTRLTVV.

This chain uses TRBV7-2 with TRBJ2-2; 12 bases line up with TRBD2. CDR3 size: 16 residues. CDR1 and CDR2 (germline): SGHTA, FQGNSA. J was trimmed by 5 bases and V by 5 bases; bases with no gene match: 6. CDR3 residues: CASSPRTSGGTGELFF. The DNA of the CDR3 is TGTGCCAGCAGCCCCCGAACTAGCGGGGGGACCGGGGAGCTGTTTTTT.

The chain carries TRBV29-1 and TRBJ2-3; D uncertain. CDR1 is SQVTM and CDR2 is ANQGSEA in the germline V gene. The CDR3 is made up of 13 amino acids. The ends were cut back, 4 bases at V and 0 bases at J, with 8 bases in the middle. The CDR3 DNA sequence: TGCAGCGTTGTATTGCAGAGCACAGATACGCAGTATTTT. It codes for CSVVLQSTDTQYF.

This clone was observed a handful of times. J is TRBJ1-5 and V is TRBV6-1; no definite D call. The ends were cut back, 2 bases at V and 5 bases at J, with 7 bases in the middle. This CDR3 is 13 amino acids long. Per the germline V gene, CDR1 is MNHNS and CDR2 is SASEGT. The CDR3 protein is CASSELGDQPQHF. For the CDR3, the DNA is TGTGCCAGCAGTGAACTCGGGGATCAGCCCCAGCATTTT.

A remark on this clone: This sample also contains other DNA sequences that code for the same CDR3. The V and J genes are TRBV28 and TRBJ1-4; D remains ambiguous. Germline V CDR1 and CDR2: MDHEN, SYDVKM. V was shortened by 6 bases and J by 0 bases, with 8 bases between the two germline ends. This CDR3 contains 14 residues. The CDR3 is CASSLGATNEKLFF. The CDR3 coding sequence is TGTGCCAGCAGCCTGGGAGCAACTAATGAAAAACTGTTTTTT.